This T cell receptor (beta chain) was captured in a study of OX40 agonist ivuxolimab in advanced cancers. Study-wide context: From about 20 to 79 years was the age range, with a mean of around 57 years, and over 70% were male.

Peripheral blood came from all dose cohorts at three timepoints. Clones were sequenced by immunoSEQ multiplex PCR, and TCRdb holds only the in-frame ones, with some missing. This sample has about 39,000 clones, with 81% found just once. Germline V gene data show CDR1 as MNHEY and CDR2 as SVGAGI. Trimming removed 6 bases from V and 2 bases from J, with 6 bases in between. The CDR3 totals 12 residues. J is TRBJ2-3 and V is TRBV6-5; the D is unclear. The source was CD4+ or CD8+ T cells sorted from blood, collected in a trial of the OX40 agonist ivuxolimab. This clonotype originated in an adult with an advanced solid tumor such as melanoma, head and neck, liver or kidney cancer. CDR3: CASRGDTDTQYF. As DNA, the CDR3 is TGTGCCAGCAGGGGCGACACAGATACGCAGTATTTT.